The clone carrying this T cell receptor (beta chain) was counted at least ten times. TCRdb independently ran MiXCR on the 5' RACE reads; one entry per CDR3 protein. The sample carries 150,000 to 200,000 distinct CDR3 sequences, approximately 6.8% recorded once. Trimming left V 1 base short and J 12 bases short, with 16 bases between. The germline gives CDR1 SEHNR, CDR2 FQNEAQ (reference sequence). The CDR3 length is 15 residues. This sample is drawn from a study of T cells after yellow fever vaccination. This receptor was obtained from a man younger than 30 who received the YFV17D yellow fever vaccine. Specimen: CD4+ T cells sorted from PBMCs, collected more than 4 days after the first yellow fever vaccination. This chain uses TRBV7-9 with TRBJ1-6; D might be TRBD1 (5 bases). In DNA, the CDR3 is TGTGCCAGCAGCTTAGGTTTGGGCCCGGGGGAACCCCTCCACTTT. This encodes CASSLGLGPGEPLHF.